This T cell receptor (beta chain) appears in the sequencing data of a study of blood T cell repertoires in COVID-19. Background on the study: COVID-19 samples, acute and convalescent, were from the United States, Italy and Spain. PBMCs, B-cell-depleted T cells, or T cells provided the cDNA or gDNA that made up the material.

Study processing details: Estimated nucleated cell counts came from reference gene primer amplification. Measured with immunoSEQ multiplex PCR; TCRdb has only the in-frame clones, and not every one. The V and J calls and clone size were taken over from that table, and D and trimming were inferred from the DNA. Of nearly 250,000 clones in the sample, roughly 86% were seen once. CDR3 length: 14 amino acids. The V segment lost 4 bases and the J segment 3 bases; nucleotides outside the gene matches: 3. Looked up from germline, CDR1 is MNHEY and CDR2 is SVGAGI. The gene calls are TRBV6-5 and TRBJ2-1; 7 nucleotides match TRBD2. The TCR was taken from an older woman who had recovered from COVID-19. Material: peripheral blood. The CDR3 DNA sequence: TGTGCCAGCAGTTCCCCTAGCGGCTACAATGAGCAGTTCTTC. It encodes CASSSPSGYNEQFF.